This record covers a single TCR beta chain. Antigen specificity is unknown. This sample was included in a study of memory CD4+ T cells and cytomegalovirus serostatus. TCRdb keeps only in-frame clones here, not all; method: immunoSEQ multiplex PCR. The profile shows roughly 40,000 clones, roughly four fifths of them singletons. Study-wide findings and caveats: Each of fewer than 80 CMV-associated TCRbeta sequences occurred in one to five individuals. Median bootstrapped AUC for CMV status was approximately 0.95 originally, around 0.91 US-trained.

Per germline, CDR1 SEHNR and CDR2 FQNEAQ (reference sequence). This CDR3 spans 15 amino acids. V lost 5 bases and J 5 bases, leaving 13 bases between the germline ends. Single viable CD3+CD4+CD8-CD45RO+ cells were sorted as the memory CD4+ T cells. CMV serostatus came from serum IgG against pp150, pp28, p38, p52. CD4+ T cells were isolated by positive magnetic selection. The rearrangement uses TRBV7-9 and TRBJ1-6; D not certain. The sample comprised memory CD4+ T cells from blood. The TCR sequence derives from an adult in good health and CMV-seronegative. CDR3 sequence: CASSLNSGDNSPLHF. CDR3 coding DNA: TGTGCCAGCAGCCTCAACAGTGGAGATAATTCACCCCTCCACTTT.